Sequencing of this TCR beta chain was carried out in a study of CXCR3-negative and CXCR3-positive naive CD8 T cells. Per the germline V gene, CDR1 is MDHEN and CDR2 is SYDVKM. The length of the CDR3 is 13 residues. On this clonotype itself: Its target is unknown.

Study-level findings and limits: Relative to CXCR3-negative naive cells, CXCR3-positive naive cells had more hydrophobic TRB CDR3s.

UMI-tagged TRB cDNA libraries were built via 5' RACE. TCRdb re-called the 5' RACE reads and catalogs CDR3 proteins one per entry, DNA excluded. The listing contains about 120,000 distinct CDR3 sequences. The receptor was isolated from a human donor in good health. Some clones in this sample may be carry-over from other donors' samples. Sequenced material: naive CXCR3+ CD8+ T cells from blood. Subset reported: CD45RO-CCR7+CD27+CD95- naive CD8+ T cells expressing CXCR3 (TNR3+). This chain joins TRBV28 and TRBJ2-7. CDR3 protein: CASSLTRFYEQYF.